These 6 T cell receptor beta chains came from one sample sequenced in a study of T cells in Graves' hyperthyroidism and ophthalmopathy. What was amplified from RNA transcripts were TCR beta CDR3 regions. In the first-round RT-PCR of the TCR CDR3, the HTBI primer set was used. TCRdb called the multiplex PCR reads again in MiXCR, with one record for every CDR3 protein. The profile shows more than 500,000 distinct CDR3 sequences, roughly 16% of them singletons. Sequencing input: blood. Source of these receptors: a woman aged 30 to 39 with Graves' ophthalmopathy.

The table lists this clonotype with many counts. The CDR3 here is CAISNSGTGETQYF. As DNA, the CDR3 is TGTGCCATCAGTAATAGCGGGACGGGGGAGACCCAGTACTTC. The gene calls are TRBV10-3 and TRBJ2-5; 8 bases line up with TRBD2. Trimming at V came to 5 bases and at J to 5 bases, leaving 7 bases not matched to a gene. This CDR3 contains 14 residues. Germline V gives CDR1 ENHRY, CDR2 SYGVKD.

V is TRBV5-6 and J is TRBJ2-6, with D unclear. The V and J ends lost 0 bases and 0 bases respectively, with 13 bases between them. The germline CDR1 and CDR2 sequences are SGHDT and YYEEEE. The CDR3 has 18 amino acids. The CDR3 DNA reads TGTGCCAGCAGCTTGGTTGGTCAGCTTAGCTCTGGGGCCAACGTCCTGACTTTC. It specifies CASSLVGQLSSGANVLTF.

This clonotype has a count of ten or more. The chain combines TRBV28 with TRBJ2-1; 7 bases are a match to TRBD1. The J segment lost 9 bases and the V segment lost 5 bases, leaving 4 bases of the junction unmatched. Per the germline V gene, CDR1 is MDHEN and CDR2 is SYDVKM. This CDR3 region has 12 residues. The CDR3 DNA reads as TGTGCCAGCAGTATACAGGGGACTGAGCAGTTCTTC. Translated, it gives CASSIQGTEQFF.

The V call is TRBV25-1, the J call TRBJ2-5; 7 nucleotides agree with TRBD1. Germline CDR1 MGHDK, CDR2 SYGVNS. The CDR3 runs 15 residues. Trimming cost V 4 bases and J 0 bases; bases outside gene matches: 5. The CDR3 DNA is TGTGCCAGCAGTGCAACAGGGGTCCACCAAGAGACCCAGTACTTC. Its translation is CASSATGVHQETQYF.

This clonotype was counted ten times or more. The gene calls are TRBV5-8 and TRBJ2-5; 10 positions match TRBD1. The germline V gene encodes CDR1 SGHTS and CDR2 YDEGEE. The V segment lost 3 bases and the J segment 4 bases; nucleotides outside the gene matches: 9. The CDR3 covers 16 residues. The CDR3, as DNA: TGTGCCAGCAGCTCCGGGACAGGGGAAGGCCGAGAGACCCAGTACTTC. Protein product: CASSSGTGEGRETQYF.

V gene TRBV4-2 combines with J gene TRBJ2-2; the D gene could be TRBD1 or TRBD2 (5 bases each). V was clipped by 4 bases and J by 1 base, with 19 bases between them. Looked up from germline, CDR1 is LGHNA and CDR2 is YNFKEQ. The CDR3 runs to 18 residues. This CDR3 reads CASSLTPTGTGNTGELFF. DNA of the CDR3: TGTGCCAGCAGCCTAACTCCTACCGGGACCGGGAACACCGGGGAGCTGTTTTTT.